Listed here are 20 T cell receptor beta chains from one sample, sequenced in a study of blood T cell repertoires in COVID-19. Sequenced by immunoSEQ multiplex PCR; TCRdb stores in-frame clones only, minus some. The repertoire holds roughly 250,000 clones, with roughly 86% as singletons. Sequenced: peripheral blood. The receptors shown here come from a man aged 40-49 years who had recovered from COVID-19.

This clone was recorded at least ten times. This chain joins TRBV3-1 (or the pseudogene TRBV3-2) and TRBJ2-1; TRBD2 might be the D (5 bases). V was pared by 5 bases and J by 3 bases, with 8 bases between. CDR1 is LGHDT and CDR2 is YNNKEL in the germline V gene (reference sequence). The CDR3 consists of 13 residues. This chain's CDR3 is CASSLLVYNEQFF. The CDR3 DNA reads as TGTGCCAGCAGCTTACTAGTCTACAATGAGCAGTTCTTC.

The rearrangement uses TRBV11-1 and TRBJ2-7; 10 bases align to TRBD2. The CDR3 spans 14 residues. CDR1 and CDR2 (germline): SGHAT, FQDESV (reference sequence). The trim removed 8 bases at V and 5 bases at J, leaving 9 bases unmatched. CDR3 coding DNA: TGTGCCAGCCGAGAAGCGGGAGGGTCCGACGAGCAGTACTTC. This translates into CASREAGGSDEQYF.

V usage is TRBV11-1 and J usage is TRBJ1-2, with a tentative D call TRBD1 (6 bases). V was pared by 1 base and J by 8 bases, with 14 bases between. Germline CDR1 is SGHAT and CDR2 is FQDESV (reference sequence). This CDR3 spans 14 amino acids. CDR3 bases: TGTGCCAGCAGCTTAGACCCCGGGACAACCGGCTACACCTTC. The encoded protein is CASSLDPGTTGYTF. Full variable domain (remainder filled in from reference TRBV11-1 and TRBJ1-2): EAEVAQSPRYKITEKSQAVAFWCDPISGHATLYWYRQILGQGPELLVQFQDESVVDDSQLPKDRFSAERLKGVDSTLKIQPAELGDSAMYLCASSLDPGTTGYTFGSGTRLTVV.

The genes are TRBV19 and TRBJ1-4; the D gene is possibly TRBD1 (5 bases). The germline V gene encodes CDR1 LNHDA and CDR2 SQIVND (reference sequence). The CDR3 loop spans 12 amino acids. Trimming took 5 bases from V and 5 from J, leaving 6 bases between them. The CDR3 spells CASSGGNEKLFF. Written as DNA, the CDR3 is TGTGCCAGTAGTGGGGGGAATGAAAAACTGTTTTTT. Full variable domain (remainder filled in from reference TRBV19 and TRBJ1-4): DGGITQSPKYLFRKEGQNVTLSCEQNLNHDAMYWYRQDPGQGLRLIYYSQIVNDFQKGDIAEGYSVSREKKESFPLTVTSAQKNPTAFYLCASSGGNEKLFFGSGTQLSVL.

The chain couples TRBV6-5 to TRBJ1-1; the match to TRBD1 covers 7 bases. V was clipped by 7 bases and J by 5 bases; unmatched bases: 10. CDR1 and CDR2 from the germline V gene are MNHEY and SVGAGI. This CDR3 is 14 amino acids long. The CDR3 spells CASTVTGIWTEAFF. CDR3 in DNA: TGTGCCAGCACCGTGACAGGGATATGGACTGAAGCTTTCTTT.

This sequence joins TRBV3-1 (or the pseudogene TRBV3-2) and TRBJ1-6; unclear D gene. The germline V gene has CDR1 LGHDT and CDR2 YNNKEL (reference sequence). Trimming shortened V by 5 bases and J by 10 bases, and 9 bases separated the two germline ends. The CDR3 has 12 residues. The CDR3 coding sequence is TGTGCCAGCAGCACCTCGGAGTCACCCCTCCACTTT. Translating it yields CASSTSESPLHF.

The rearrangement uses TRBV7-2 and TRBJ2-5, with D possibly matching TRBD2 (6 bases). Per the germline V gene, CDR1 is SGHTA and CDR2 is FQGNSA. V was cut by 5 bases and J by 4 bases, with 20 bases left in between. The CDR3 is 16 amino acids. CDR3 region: CASSGERVGVGETQYF. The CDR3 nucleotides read TGTGCCAGCAGCGGGGAGCGGGTCGGGGTAGGAGAGACCCAGTACTTC.

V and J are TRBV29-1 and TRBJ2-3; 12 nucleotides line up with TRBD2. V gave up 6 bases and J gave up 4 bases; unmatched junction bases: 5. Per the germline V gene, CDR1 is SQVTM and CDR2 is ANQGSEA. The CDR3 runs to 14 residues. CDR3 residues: CSVVGLAGPDTQYF. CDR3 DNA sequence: TGCAGCGTCGTCGGACTAGCGGGGCCAGATACGCAGTATTTT.

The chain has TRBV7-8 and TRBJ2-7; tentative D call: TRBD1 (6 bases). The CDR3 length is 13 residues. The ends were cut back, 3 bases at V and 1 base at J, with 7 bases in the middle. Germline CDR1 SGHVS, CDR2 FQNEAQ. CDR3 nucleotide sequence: TGTGCCAGCAGCTTCGGACAGTCCTACGAGCAGTACTTC. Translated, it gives CASSFGQSYEQYF. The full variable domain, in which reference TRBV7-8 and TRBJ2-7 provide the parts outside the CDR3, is GAGVSQSPRYKVAKRGQDVALRCDPISGHVSLFWYQQALGQGPEFLTYFQNEAQLDKSGLPSDRFFAERPEGSVSTLKIQRTQQEDSAVYLCASSFGQSYEQYFGPGTRLTVT.

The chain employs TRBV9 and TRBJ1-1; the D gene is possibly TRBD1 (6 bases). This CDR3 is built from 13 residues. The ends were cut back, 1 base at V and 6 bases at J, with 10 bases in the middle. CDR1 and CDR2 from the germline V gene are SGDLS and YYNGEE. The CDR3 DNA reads TGTGCCAGCAGCGTAACAGGGATTCCTGAAGCTTTCTTT. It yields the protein CASSVTGIPEAFF.

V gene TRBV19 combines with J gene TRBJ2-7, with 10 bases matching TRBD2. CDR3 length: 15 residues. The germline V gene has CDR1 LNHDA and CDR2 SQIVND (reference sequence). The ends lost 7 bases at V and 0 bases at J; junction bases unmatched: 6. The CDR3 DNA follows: TGTGCCAGTACCCTCGGGACTAGCGACTCCTACGAGCAGTACTTC. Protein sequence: CASTLGTSDSYEQYF. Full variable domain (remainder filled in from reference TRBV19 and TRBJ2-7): DGGITQSPKYLFRKEGQNVTLSCEQNLNHDAMYWYRQDPGQGLRLIYYSQIVNDFQKGDIAEGYSVSREKKESFPLTVTSAQKNPTAFYLCASTLGTSDSYEQYFGPGTRLTVT.

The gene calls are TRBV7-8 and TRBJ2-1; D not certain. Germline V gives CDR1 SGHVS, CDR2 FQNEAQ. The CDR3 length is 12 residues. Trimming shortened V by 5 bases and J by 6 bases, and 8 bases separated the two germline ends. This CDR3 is CASSRTRNEQFF. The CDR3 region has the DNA TGTGCCAGCAGCCGAACACGCAATGAGCAGTTCTTC. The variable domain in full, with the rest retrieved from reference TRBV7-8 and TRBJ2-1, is GAGVSQSPRYKVAKRGQDVALRCDPISGHVSLFWYQQALGQGPEFLTYFQNEAQLDKSGLPSDRFFAERPEGSVSTLKIQRTQQEDSAVYLCASSRTRNEQFFGPGTRLTVL.

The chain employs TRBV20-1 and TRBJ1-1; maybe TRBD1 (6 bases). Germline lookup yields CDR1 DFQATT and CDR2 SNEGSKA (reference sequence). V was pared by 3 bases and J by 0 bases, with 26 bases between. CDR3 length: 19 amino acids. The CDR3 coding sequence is TGCAGTGCTAGTGGGACATCAGCCGCCTCCCGAAGGTTGAACACTGAAGCTTTCTTT. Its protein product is CSASGTSAASRRLNTEAFF.

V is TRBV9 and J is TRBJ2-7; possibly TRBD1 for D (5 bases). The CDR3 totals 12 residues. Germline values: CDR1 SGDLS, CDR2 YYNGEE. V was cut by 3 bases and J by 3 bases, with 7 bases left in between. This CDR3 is CASSGQSYEQYF. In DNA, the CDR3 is TGTGCCAGCAGCGGACAGAGCTACGAGCAGTACTTC.

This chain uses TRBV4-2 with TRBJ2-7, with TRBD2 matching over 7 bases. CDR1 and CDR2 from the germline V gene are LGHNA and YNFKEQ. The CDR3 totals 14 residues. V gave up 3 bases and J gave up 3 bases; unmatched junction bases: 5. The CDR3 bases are TGTGCCAGCAGCCAGGGGGGGGGTAGCTACGAGCAGTACTTC. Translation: CASSQGGGSYEQYF.

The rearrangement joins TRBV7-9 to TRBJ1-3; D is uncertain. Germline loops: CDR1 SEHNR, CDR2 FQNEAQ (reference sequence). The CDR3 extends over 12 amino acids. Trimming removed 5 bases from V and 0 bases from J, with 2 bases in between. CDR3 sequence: CASSLSGNTIYF. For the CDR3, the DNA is TGTGCCAGCAGCCTCTCTGGAAACACCATATATTTT.

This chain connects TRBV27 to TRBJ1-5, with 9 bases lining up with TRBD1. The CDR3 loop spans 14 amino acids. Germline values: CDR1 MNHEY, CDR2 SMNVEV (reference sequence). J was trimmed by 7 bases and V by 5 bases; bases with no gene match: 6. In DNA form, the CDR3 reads TGTGCCAGCAGTGAGTACAGGGGGCGGCAGCCCCAGCATTTT. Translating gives CASSEYRGRQPQHF.

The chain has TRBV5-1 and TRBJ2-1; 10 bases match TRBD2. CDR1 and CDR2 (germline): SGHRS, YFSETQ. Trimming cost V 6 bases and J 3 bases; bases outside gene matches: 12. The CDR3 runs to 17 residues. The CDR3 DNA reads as TGCGCCAGCAACCCTAGTGTGGCTAGCGGGGGCTACAATGAGCAGTTCTTC. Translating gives CASNPSVASGGYNEQFF.

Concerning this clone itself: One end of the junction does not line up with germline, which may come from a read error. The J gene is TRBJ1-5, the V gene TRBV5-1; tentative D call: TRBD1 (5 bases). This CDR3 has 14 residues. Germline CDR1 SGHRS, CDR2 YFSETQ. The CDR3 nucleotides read TGCGCCAGCAGTTTGGACACCCGCAATCAGCCCCAGCATTTT. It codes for CASSLDTRNQPQHF.

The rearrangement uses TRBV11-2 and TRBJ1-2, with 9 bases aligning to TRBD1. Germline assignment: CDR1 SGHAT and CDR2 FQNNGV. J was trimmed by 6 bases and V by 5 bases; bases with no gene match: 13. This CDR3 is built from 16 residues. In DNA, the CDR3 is TGTGCCAGCAGCGCCGCGGGACAGGGCTGGGGCGATGGCTACACCTTC. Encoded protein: CASSAAGQGWGDGYTF.